These T cell receptor beta chains were read from a single sample in a study of patients and donors after allogeneic stem cell transplantation. TCRdb redid the calling of the RT-PCR reads with MiXCR, one entry per CDR3 protein. The repertoire holds 15,000 to 20,000 distinct CDR3 sequences, with 4.9% as singletons. The sequenced sample consisted of blood, either unsorted or a sorted T cell fraction (not recorded which). The source of these receptors is a human donor who was either an allogeneic HSCT recipient or a stem cell or donor lymphocyte infusion donor (not recorded which). It is not recorded whose cells these are; they may come from a transplant donor. CDR3s include the opening cysteine and the closing phenylalanine or tryptophan.

j_call | v_call | cdr3_aa
TRBJ1-2 | TRBV20-1 | CSARDFGDRYGYTF
TRBJ1-3 | TRBV18 | CASSPRQGASGNTIYF
TRBJ2-1 | TRBV2 | CASRQGQDNEQFF
TRBJ2-1 | TRBV18 | CASSPNGRGGTNEQFF
TRBJ2-3 | TRBV7-9 | CASSWGSGLAGDQYF
TRBJ1-5 | TRBV12-5 | CASGAGQGAGQPQHF
TRBJ2-6 | TRBV11-1 | CASSLGSGRAGANVLTF
TRBJ1-2 | TRBV7-9 | CASISGQGSAYGYTF
TRBJ2-7 | TRBV5-1 | CASRTDPVSYEQYF
TRBJ1-1 | TRBV19 | CASRVGGGGTPRKAFF
TRBJ2-1 | TRBV11-2 | CASSLDLAGEQFF
TRBJ1-1 | TRBV11-3 | CASSLAWDTEAFF
TRBJ2-2 | TRBV10-3 | CAISESPAGGTGELFF
TRBJ2-3 | TRBV20-1 | CSARDLKRYTDTQYF
TRBJ2-3 | TRBV3-1 | CASSHRQGLGDTQYF
TRBJ1-5 | TRBV29-1 | CSVEETADQPQHF
TRBJ2-5 | TRBV7-8 | CASSPGQRLSQETQYF
TRBJ2-1 | TRBV20-1 | CSALGGWDNEQFF
TRBJ2-4 | TRBV7-9 | CASTLPEGKNIQYF
TRBJ2-1 | TRBV13 | CASSPPEGTYNEQFF
TRBJ1-1 | TRBV20-1 | CSARNQQGSRTEAFF
TRBJ2-3 | TRBV27 | CASTPGLFGGDTQYF
TRBJ1-1 | TRBV12-3/TRBV12-4 | CASSLEGQRSTEAFF
TRBJ2-3 | TRBV27 | CASSMSTGPLDTQYF
TRBJ1-3 | TRBV9 | CASSPRTAGPGNSIYF
TRBJ1-4 | TRBV28 | CASSLALVSEKLFF
TRBJ1-2 | TRBV20-1 | CSSKRDIGGYTF
TRBJ1-6 | TRBV9 | CASSAPEGGDRYNSPLHF
TRBJ2-3 | TRBV6-4 | CASSDHPSTDTQYF
TRBJ1-1 | TRBV12-3/TRBV12-4 | CASSPRPMNTEAFF
TRBJ1-1 | TRBV5-1 | CASSLEGGAYTEAFF
TRBJ2-7 | TRBV10-3 | CAISQSGQASYEQYF
TRBJ2-3 | TRBV18 | CASSPVPSGSEDTQYF
TRBJ1-5 | TRBV28 | CASGRGGNQPQHF
TRBJ2-1 | TRBV4-2 | CASSLGPTSGDGNEQFF
TRBJ1-2 | TRBV15 | CATSREVPAVYGYTF
TRBJ1-1 | TRBV7-2 | CASSWLTDRATEAFF
TRBJ2-3 | TRBV18 | CASSPAGTGMRTQYF
TRBJ2-1 | TRBV3-1 | CASSIRDSEQFF
TRBJ2-5 | TRBV3-1 | CASSPDSSGETQYF
TRBJ1-1 | TRBV20-1 | CSAEGGTEAFF
TRBJ2-2 | TRBV7-9 | CASSRQGDLGTGELFF
TRBJ2-3 | TRBV20-1 | CSATRDTQYF
TRBJ1-2 | TRBV18 | CASSPTLRTESLDGYTF
TRBJ1-4 | TRBV28 | CASTRQGNEKLFF
TRBJ2-6 | TRBV11-1 | CASSLRDRGGPGANVLTF
TRBJ2-4 | TRBV20-1 | CSARDDRNIQYF
TRBJ2-1 | TRBV20-1 | CSAREIILAGNEQFF
TRBJ1-1 | TRBV19 | CASSVTSRTEAFF
TRBJ1-1 | TRBV19 | CASSIAHLGTEAFF
TRBJ2-2 | TRBV30 | CAWIPPGELFF
TRBJ1-1 | TRBV18 | CASSPRGRNSDTEAFF
TRBJ2-3 | TRBV7-2 | CASSLSGTSGSQYF
TRBJ2-3 | TRBV5-1 | CASGDGSTDTQYF
TRBJ1-3 | TRBV3-1 | CASSPTQMGGNTIYF